Listed here are 11 T cell receptor beta chains from one sample, sequenced in a study of T cells in Graves' hyperthyroidism and ophthalmopathy. The TCR beta CDR3 regions underwent amplification using RNA transcripts as the source. TCR CDR3 underwent first-round RT-PCR with the HTBI primer set. TCRdb reprocessed the multiplex PCR reads via MiXCR and lists one record per CDR3 protein. Of approximately 560,000 distinct CDR3 sequences listed, 15% to 18% are singletons. The sample comprised blood. All receptors derive from a woman aged 25 to 39 with Graves' hyperthyroidism.

Many counts were recorded for this clonotype. V gene TRBV7-9 combines with J gene TRBJ2-7; tentatively, D is TRBD1 (6 bases). The CDR3 sequence is 12 residues long. Trimming stripped 5 bases from V and 11 bases from J, with 16 bases between. CDR1 is SEHNR, CDR2 FQNEAQ, per germline (reference sequence). The CDR3 sequence is CASSTTGTREYF. CDR3 bases: TGTGCCAGCAGCACGACAGGTACCAGGGAGTACTTC.

This clonotype was seen only a few times. This chain links TRBV5-1 with TRBJ2-3; 10 bases are a match to TRBD2. There are 17 residues in the CDR3. Per the germline V gene, CDR1 is SGHRS and CDR2 is YFSETQ. J lost 0 bases, V lost 5 bases, and 9 bases had no gene match. CDR3 sequence (DNA): TGCGCCAGCAGTTTGAGCACTAGCGGGGCTAGCACAGATACGCAGTATTTT. This encodes CASSLSTSGASTDTQYF.

This clonotype came up many times. The genes are TRBV2 and TRBJ2-3; 12 bases match TRBD2. The ends lost 6 bases at V and 3 bases at J; junction bases unmatched: 13. The CDR3 length is 18 residues. The germline V gene has CDR1 SNHLY and CDR2 FYNNEI. The CDR3 region is CASSPPVLAGGPTDTQYF. The CDR3 bases are TGTGCCAGCAGCCCCCCCGTGCTAGCGGGAGGGCCGACAGATACGCAGTATTTT.

The chain joins TRBV4-1 to TRBJ2-7; D possibly uses TRBD1 or TRBD2 (5 bases each). The CDR3 contains 16 residues. Trimming took 1 base from V and 4 from J, leaving 17 bases between them. Germline assignment: CDR1 MGHRA and CDR2 YSYEKL. CDR3 sequence reads: CASSQVPGPNSYEQYF. Written as DNA, the CDR3 is TGCGCCAGCAGCCAAGTACCGGGACCAAACTCTTACGAGCAGTACTTC.

The table lists this clonotype with many counts. This rearrangement joins TRBV6-1 to TRBJ1-1; TRBD1 matches 9 bases. The V segment lost 2 bases and the J segment 7 bases; nucleotides outside the gene matches: 8. The CDR3 runs 15 residues. The V gene's germline CDR1 is MNHNS and CDR2 SASEGT. The CDR3 reads CASSETWTGAGEAFF. Written as DNA, the CDR3 is TGTGCCAGCAGTGAAACCTGGACAGGGGCTGGTGAAGCTTTCTTT.

With respect to this clonotype: Germline is not matched at one junction end, which may reflect a read error. The genes are TRBV7-7 and TRBJ2-5, with D perhaps TRBD1 or TRBD2 (5 bases each). Looked up from germline, CDR1 is SSHAT and CDR2 is FNYEAQ (reference sequence). This CDR3 has 15 residues. CDR3 in DNA: TGTGCTAGCAGCCAGACGAGGGGAACTTCGGAGACCCAGTACTTC. Amino acid sequence: CASSQTRGTSETQYF.

This clonotype was detected ten times or more. The gene calls are TRBV27 and TRBJ2-7; D remains unclear. Germline values: CDR1 MNHEY, CDR2 SMNVEV (reference sequence). Trimming shortened V by 4 bases and J by 1 base, and 8 bases separated the two germline ends. The CDR3 contains 13 residues. The CDR3 protein is CASSWMSSYEQYF. The CDR3 coding sequence is TGTGCCAGCAGTTGGATGTCATCCTACGAGCAGTACTTC.

The V call is TRBV2, the J call TRBJ1-5; D is uncertain. Per germline, CDR1 SNHLY and CDR2 FYNNEI. This CDR3 contains 14 residues. Trimming removed 1 base from V and 5 bases from J, with 9 bases in between. The CDR3 sequence is CASSEVMVHQPQHF. The CDR3 DNA sequence: TGTGCCAGCAGTGAAGTTATGGTGCATCAGCCCCAGCATTTT.

There are a few counts of this clonotype. The genes are TRBV20-1 and TRBJ2-7, with TRBD2 matching over 7 bases. This CDR3 comprises 13 residues. The trim removed 1 base at V and 6 bases at J, leaving 6 bases unmatched. CDR1 and CDR2 (germline): DFQATT, SNEGSKA (reference sequence). CDR3 nucleotide sequence: TGCAGTGCTAGAGGCGGGAGATCGGGCGAGCAGTACTTC. This sequence encodes CSARGGRSGEQYF.

This clonotype has ten or more counts. This chain links TRBV24-1 with TRBJ2-7, with 8 positions matching TRBD1. The length of the CDR3 is 15 residues. V trimming: 4 bases; J trimming: 3 bases; junction bases outside the gene matches: 7. Germline CDR1 reads KGHDR; CDR2 reads SFDVKD. The CDR3 is CATSENTGGSYEQYF. The CDR3 coding sequence is TGTGCCACCAGTGAGAACACAGGGGGAAGCTACGAGCAGTACTTC.

The table lists this clonotype with many counts. J is TRBJ2-1 and V is TRBV7-9; 9 bases align to TRBD1. Germline loops: CDR1 SEHNR, CDR2 FQNEAQ (reference sequence). V shed 5 bases, J shed 6 bases, and the junction held 2 bases outside the gene matches. The CDR3 extends over 13 amino acids. CDR3 DNA: TGTGCCAGCAGCAAGACAGGGGGCAATGAGCAGTTCTTC. This encodes CASSKTGGNEQFF.